This TCR beta chain was retrieved from a study of CD8 T cells in ankylosing spondylitis (TCRdb year 2017). About the study as a whole: The study profiled T cell receptor beta repertoires in healthy donors and ankylosing spondylitis patients to find disease-linked TCR variants. The full study cohort was made up of about 24 ankylosing spondylitis patients and about a hundred healthy donors. Peripheral blood samples were taken, and synovial fluid was additionally collected from ankylosing spondylitis patients.

What the authors observed across the whole study: Significant enrichment of the disease-linked clones was reported in matched synovial fluid samples from ankylosing spondylitis patients. The disease-linked clones showed a CD8+ phenotype and occurred at relatively low frequencies in peripheral blood. A TCR beta motif of several highly homologous amino acid variants appeared characteristic of blood from ankylosing spondylitis patients. Some of the motif variants had been reported before in the synovial fluid and blood of reactive arthritis patients, a finding that suggests common disease-initiation mechanisms.

Instrument used: Illumina HiSeq 2500. TCR beta libraries were prepared by quantitative 5'-RACE with molecular barcodes. The authors processed their data as follows. A new computational method, built on a probabilistic model of VDJ rearrangement, was used to identify disease-linked TCR variants. In-frame beta chains were kept once TCRdb had trimmed the public reads at Q25 with fastp and called clones with MiXCR. Rows with one shared CDR3 protein collapse into an entry with the most common genes and DNA. It is TCRdb's table, rather than the study itself, that gives the V and J calls and clone size. Across this sample there are 300,000 to 400,000 distinct CDR3 sequences, with 20% seen only once. The ten biggest clones cover under 15% of the sample. In its sample, this clonotype was seen a few times. Its recognized antigen is unknown. The record has no base qualities; no much larger clone is one base away.

The source is a male donor with ankylosing spondylitis or in good health (not recorded which). Sequencing was carried out using blood, either unsorted or a sorted T cell fraction (not recorded which).

The nucleotide sequence reads as follows: TGCAGTGCTAGAGATCTAATAGCGGGTTACAATGAGCAGTTCTTC. Its protein reads: CSARDLIAGYNEQFF. This chain joins TRBV20-1 to TRBJ2-1; 7 middle bases align to TRBD2. CDR1 DFQATT and CDR2 SNEGSKA are derived from the germline V gene (reference sequence). The CDR3 runs 15 amino acids, cysteine and phenylalanine included. CDR3 DNA is the only sequence kept; it has 45 bases, read in frame from the first base. V lost 0 bases and J lost 4 bases, and the count of bases not matched to a germline gene is 6.